The clone carrying this T cell receptor beta chain was recorded only once. Libraries were prepared by immunoSEQ multiplex PCR; TCRdb keeps only in-frame clonotypes and omits some of them. The data hold roughly 140,000 clones, with roughly 76% observed a single time. The sample comes from a study of blood T cell repertoires in COVID-19. The wider study: PBMCs, B-cell-depleted T cells, or T cells were the source of the cDNA or gDNA that made up the material.

V lost 5 bases, J lost 5 bases, and 6 bases stayed unmatched. The length of the CDR3 is 13 residues. Germline V CDR1 and CDR2: SGHRS, YFSETQ. The TCR was taken from a human donor with acute or convalescent COVID-19. The donor label of this sample is uncertain. Sequencing used peripheral blood. This chain connects TRBV5-1 to TRBJ2-5, with 7 bases lining up with TRBD1. CDR3: CASSFKGAETQYF. The CDR3 bases are TGCGCCAGCAGTTTTAAGGGGGCCGAGACCCAGTACTTC.